A selection of T cell receptor beta chains follows, all from one sample in a study of T cell changes during pregnancy in multiple sclerosis. Clones were sequenced by immunoSEQ multiplex PCR, and TCRdb holds only the in-frame ones, with some missing. The sample lists over 65,000 clones, 80% to 95% occurring once. This specimen consisted of peripheral blood, obtained in the first trimester of pregnancy. The receptors were sampled from a female donor with multiple sclerosis, enrolled in a pregnancy study. Each CDR3 is given with its conserved first and last residue. D genes are given only for firm matches. The listing skips clone size in some rows; elsewhere it reads once, few, many or a size class.

J gene	D gene	V gene	clone size	CDR3 protein	CDR3 DNA
TRBJ1-1	NA	TRBV30	few	CAWSVGVNTEAFF	TGTGCCTGGAGTGTAGGGGTGAACACTGAAGCTTTCTTT
TRBJ1-4	NA	TRBV6-1	NA	CASREATTNEKLFF	TGTGCCAGCAGAGAAGCCACAACTAATGAAAAACTGTTTTTT
TRBJ1-1	TRBD1	TRBV7-9	NA	CASSFTGGGFGTEAFF	TGTGCCAGCAGTTTTACAGGGGGCGGTTTTGGGACTGAAGCTTTCTTT
TRBJ2-7	TRBD2	TRBV4-3	NA	CASSQDRSGGDINYEQYF	TGCGCCAGCAGCCAAGATAGGAGCGGGGGTGATATAAACTACGAGCAGTACTTC
TRBJ1-5	NA	TRBV6-5	NA	CASRLTGNSNQPQHF	TGTGCCAGCAGACTCACGGGAAATAGCAATCAGCCCCAGCATTTT
TRBJ1-5	NA	TRBV7-3	NA	CASSLGWGNSNQPQHF	TGTGCCAGCAGCCTCGGATGGGGCAACAGCAATCAGCCCCAGCATTTT
TRBJ1-6	TRBD1	TRBV7-6	NA	CASSGQGYNSPLHF	TGTGCCAGCAGCGGACAGGGCTATAATTCACCCCTCCACTTT
TRBJ1-1	TRBD1	TRBV10-3	NA	CAISKTGLAEAFF	TGTGCCATCAGTAAGACAGGGTTGGCTGAAGCTTTCTTT
TRBJ2-3	NA	TRBV30	NA	CAWRGGGVGTDTQYF	TGTGCCTGGAGAGGCGGCGGGGTTGGGACAGATACGCAGTATTTT
TRBJ1-2	TRBD1	TRBV9	once	CASSVDEGAFGYTF	TGTGCCAGCAGCGTAGATGAGGGGGCGTTTGGCTACACCTTC
TRBJ1-2	NA	TRBV6-1	NA	CASSEGVGWSHYGYTF	TGTGCCAGCAGTGAAGGGGTAGGTTGGAGTCACTATGGCTACACCTTC
TRBJ1-2	TRBD1	TRBV7-2	few	CASSLKGGRSDGYTF	TGTGCCAGCAGCCTCAAAGGGGGCAGGAGCGATGGCTACACCTTC
TRBJ2-1	TRBD1	TRBV11-2	NA	CASRRDRGNNEQFF	TGTGCCAGCCGCCGGGACAGGGGGAACAATGAGCAGTTCTTC
TRBJ2-1	TRBD1	TRBV4-3	NA	CASSQDRARGNREQFF	TGCGCCAGCAGCCAAGATCGGGCCAGGGGGAATCGTGAGCAGTTCTTC
TRBJ2-3	NA	TRBV9	once	CASSFQRAGSTDTQYF	TGTGCCAGCAGCTTCCAGCGGGCTGGTAGCACAGATACGCAGTATTTT
TRBJ2-3	TRBD2	TRBV4-2	NA	CASSPGTSGRAGTDTQYF	TGTGCCAGCAGCCCTGGGACTAGCGGGAGGGCCGGCACAGATACGCAGTATTTT
TRBJ1-3	TRBD1	TRBV5-4	NA	CASSLGTGFSGNTIYF	TGTGCCAGCAGCTTGGGGACAGGGTTCAGTGGAAACACCATATATTTT
TRBJ1-2	NA	TRBV19	NA	CASSSTSRGAYYGYTF	TGTGCCAGTAGCAGTACATCAAGGGGTGCCTACTATGGCTACACCTTC
TRBJ2-7	NA	TRBV7-3	NA	CASSPWGGAEQYF	TGTGCCAGCAGCCCCTGGGGGGGGGCCGAGCAGTACTTC
TRBJ1-4	TRBD1	TRBV19	once	CASSRRTGLTNEKLFF	TGTGCCAGTAGTAGGCGGACAGGCTTGACTAATGAAAAACTGTTTTTT
TRBJ2-1	TRBD2	TRBV6-5	NA	CASSGGRSYNEQFF	TGTGCCAGTAGCGGGGGGCGCTCCTACAATGAGCAGTTCTTC
TRBJ2-5	NA	TRBV30	NA	CAYTAGRGTQYF	TGTGCCTACACAGCGGGCCGGGGGACCCAGTACTTC
TRBJ2-5	TRBD2	TRBV4-2	once	CASSPLAGGPWQETQYF	TGTGCCAGCAGCCCCCTCGCGGGAGGTCCTTGGCAAGAGACCCAGTACTTC
TRBJ1-5	TRBD1	TRBV4-3	NA	CASSQETGVNQPQHF	TGCGCCAGCAGCCAGGAGACAGGGGTCAATCAGCCCCAGCATTTT
TRBJ2-1	TRBD2	TRBV7-9	NA	CASSFQSGGYNEQFF	TGTGCCAGCAGCTTTCAGTCGGGAGGTTACAATGAGCAGTTCTTC
TRBJ2-2	TRBD1	TRBV6-1	NA	CASSRDRMNTGELFF	TGTGCCAGCAGTCGGGACAGAATGAACACCGGGGAGCTGTTTTTT
TRBJ2-1	TRBD2	TRBV6-5	NA	CASRGREGYNEQFF	TGTGCCAGCAGGGGGAGGGAGGGCTACAATGAGCAGTTCTTC
TRBJ2-3	NA	TRBV6-1	NA	CASGVGSGTDTQYF	TGTGCCAGCGGAGTTGGTTCAGGGACAGATACGCAGTATTTT
TRBJ1-1	NA	TRBV7-6	NA	CASSLGSRDTNTEAFF	TGTGCCAGCAGCTTAGGCTCCCGAGACACCAACACTGAAGCTTTCTTT
TRBJ2-3	TRBD2	TRBV5-1	NA	CASSFSGSTADTQYF	TGCGCCAGCAGCTTCAGCGGGAGCACGGCAGATACGCAGTATTTT
TRBJ2-2	NA	TRBV5-3	NA	CANAGGNTGELFF	TGTGCCAACGCGGGCGGAAACACCGGGGAGCTGTTTTTT
TRBJ2-2	TRBD2	TRBV7-2	NA	CASSLARGGATRTNTGELFF	TGTGCCAGCAGCTTAGCTCGCGGGGGAGCGACTAGAACCAACACCGGGGAGCTGTTTTTT
TRBJ1-4	NA	TRBV5-6	once	CASSQTSGTTYEKLFF	TGTGCCAGCAGCCAGACCAGCGGGACAACCTACGAAAAACTGTTTTTT
TRBJ2-1	NA	TRBV30	NA	CAWRQPYNEQFF	TGTGCCTGGAGACAGCCTTACAATGAGCAGTTCTTC
TRBJ2-7	NA	TRBV30	NA	CAWSVARVGSYEQYF	TGTGCCTGGAGTGTAGCCAGGGTGGGATCCTACGAGCAGTACTTC
TRBJ2-7	NA	TRBV2	NA	CASSPTGAYEQYF	TGTGCCAGCAGTCCGACAGGCGCCTACGAGCAGTACTTC
TRBJ2-1	TRBD1	TRBV5-1	NA	CASSSRVGTGYNEQFF	TGCGCCAGCAGCTCCCGGGTAGGGACAGGGTACAATGAGCAGTTCTTC
TRBJ2-1	TRBD1	TRBV10-3	NA	CAISPGQGSFQQFF	TGTGCCATCAGTCCGGGACAGGGGTCTTTTCAGCAGTTCTTC
TRBJ2-3	TRBD2	TRBV28	NA	CASSSIAGGKLAGTDTQYF	TGTGCCAGCAGCTCAATAGCGGGAGGCAAATTGGCTGGGACAGATACGCAGTATTTT
TRBJ2-7	NA	TRBV2	NA	CASSGVAGRGEQYF	TGTGCCAGCAGCGGGGTGGCAGGTCGTGGTGAGCAGTACTTC
TRBJ2-7	NA	TRBV2	NA	CASSDGRSYEQYF	TGTGCCAGCAGTGATGGCCGCTCCTACGAGCAGTACTTC
TRBJ2-7	NA	TRBV5-1	once	CASSVLGVAYEQYF	TGCGCCAGCAGCGTCCTGGGAGTGGCCTACGAGCAGTACTTC
TRBJ2-7	NA	TRBV6-1	NA	CASSEGPGEPRSYEQYF	TGTGCCAGCAGTGAAGGACCGGGAGAGCCCCGATCCTACGAGCAGTACTTC
TRBJ2-3	NA	TRBV18	NA	CASSRPSGGTDTQYF	TGTGCCAGCTCACGACCTAGTGGAGGCACAGATACGCAGTATTTT
TRBJ1-5	TRBD1	TRBV7-8	NA	CASSSGTGSPVSNQPQHF	TGTGCCAGCAGCTCCGGGACAGGGAGTCCGGTCAGCAATCAGCCCCAGCATTTT
TRBJ2-5	NA	TRBV7-3	NA	CASSLSGTYIQETQYF	TGTGCCAGCAGCTTATCAGGAACTTATATTCAAGAGACCCAGTACTTC
TRBJ1-2	NA	TRBV6-5	NA	CASSYRGGNYGYTF	TGTGCCAGCAGTTACCGGGGAGGTAACTATGGCTACACCTTC
TRBJ2-5	TRBD1	TRBV2	NA	CASRTGQVPVEETQYF	TGTGCCAGCAGGACGGGACAGGTCCCGGTCGAGGAGACCCAGTACTTC
TRBJ1-5	TRBD1	TRBV28	NA	CASSLQGADNQPQHF	TGTGCCAGCAGTCTCCAGGGGGCGGACAATCAGCCCCAGCATTTT
TRBJ2-1	TRBD2	TRBV11-2	few	CASSWGLEFEQFF	TGTGCCAGCAGCTGGGGACTAGAATTTGAGCAGTTCTTC
TRBJ2-4	NA	TRBV5-1	NA	CASSLGGPKNIQYF	TGCGCCAGCAGCTTGGGGGGGCCCAAAAACATTCAGTACTTC